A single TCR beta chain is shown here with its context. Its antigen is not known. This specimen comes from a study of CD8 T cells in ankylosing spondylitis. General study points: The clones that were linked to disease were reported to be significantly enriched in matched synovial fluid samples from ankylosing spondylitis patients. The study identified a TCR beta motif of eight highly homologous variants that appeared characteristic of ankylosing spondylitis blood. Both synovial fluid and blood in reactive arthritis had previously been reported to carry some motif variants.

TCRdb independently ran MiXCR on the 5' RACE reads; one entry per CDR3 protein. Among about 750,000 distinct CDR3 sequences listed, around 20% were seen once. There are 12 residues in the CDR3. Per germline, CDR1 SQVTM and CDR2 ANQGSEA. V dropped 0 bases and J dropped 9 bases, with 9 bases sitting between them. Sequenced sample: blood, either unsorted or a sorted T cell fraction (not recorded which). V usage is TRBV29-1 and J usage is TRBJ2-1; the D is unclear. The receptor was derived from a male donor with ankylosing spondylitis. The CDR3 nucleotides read TGCAGCGTTGAAGATAAAGGAATTGAGCAGTTCTTC. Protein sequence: CSVEDKGIEQFF.